The present T cell receptor (beta chain) was sequenced within a study of post-analysis software for immune sequencing data. Points from the study as a whole: Patients showed TRBV5-6, TRBV5-1 and TRBV20-1 among a handful of TRBV segments more frequent than in controls. Relative to controls, patients with multiple sclerosis showed significantly lower normalized Chao1 diversity. Analysis by F measure revealed that same-batch samples clustered strongly together.

Worth noting for this clonotype: The antigen is undetermined.

Germline V gives CDR1 SGHRS, CDR2 YFSETQ. The V gene lost 1 base and the J gene lost 13 bases, with 27 bases spanning the gap. The CDR3 is 17 amino acids. Researchers reported that TCR beta cDNA libraries carried unique molecular identifiers. When about 0.95 to 10 million T cells were used, they gave 500,000 or so cDNA molecules. MiXCR was run by TCRdb on the PCR reads, yielding one entry per CDR3 protein. The sample consists of hundreds of thousands of distinct CDR3 sequences, approximately 30% of them appearing once. The chain has TRBV5-1 and TRBJ2-1; D may be TRBD1 or TRBD2 (5 bases each). The specimen was blood. The receptor was derived from a girl under 18 with multiple sclerosis. CDR3 loop: CASSLKWEQGRGETQFF. CDR3 DNA: TGCGCCAGCAGCTTGAAATGGGAGCAGGGCCGGGGAGAGACCCAGTTCTTC.